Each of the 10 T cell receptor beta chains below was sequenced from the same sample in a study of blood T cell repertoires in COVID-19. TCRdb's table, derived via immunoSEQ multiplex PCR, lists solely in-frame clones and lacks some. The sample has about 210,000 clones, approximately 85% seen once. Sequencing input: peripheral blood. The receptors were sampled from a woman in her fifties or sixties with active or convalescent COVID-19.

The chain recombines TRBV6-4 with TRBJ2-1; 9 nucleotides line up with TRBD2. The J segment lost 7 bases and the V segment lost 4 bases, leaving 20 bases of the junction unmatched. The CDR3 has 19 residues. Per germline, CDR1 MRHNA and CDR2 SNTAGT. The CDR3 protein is CASSAPSNSVAGAPNEQFF. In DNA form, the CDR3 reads TGTGCCAGCAGTGCCCCGAGTAATTCGGTAGCGGGGGCTCCGAATGAGCAGTTCTTC.

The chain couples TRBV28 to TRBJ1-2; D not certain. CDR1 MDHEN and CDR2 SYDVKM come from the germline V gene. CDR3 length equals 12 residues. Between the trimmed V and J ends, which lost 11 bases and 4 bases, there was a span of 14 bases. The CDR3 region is CAGGESLYGYTF. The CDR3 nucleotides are TGTGCCGGCGGGGAGAGCCTCTATGGCTACACCTTC.

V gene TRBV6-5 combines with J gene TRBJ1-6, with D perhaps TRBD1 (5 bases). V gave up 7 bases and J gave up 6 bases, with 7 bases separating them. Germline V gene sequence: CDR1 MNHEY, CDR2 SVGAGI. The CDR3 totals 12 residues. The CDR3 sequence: CASKGLNSPLHF. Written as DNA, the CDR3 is TGTGCCAGCAAGGGGCTTAATTCACCCCTCCACTTT.

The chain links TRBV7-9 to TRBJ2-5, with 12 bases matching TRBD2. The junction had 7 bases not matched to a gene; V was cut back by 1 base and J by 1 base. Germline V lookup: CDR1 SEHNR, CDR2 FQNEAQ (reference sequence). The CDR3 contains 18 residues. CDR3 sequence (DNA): TGTGCCAGCAGCTTAGGACCGGGACTAGCGGGCCCCCAAGAGACCCAGTACTTC. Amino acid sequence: CASSLGPGLAGPQETQYF.

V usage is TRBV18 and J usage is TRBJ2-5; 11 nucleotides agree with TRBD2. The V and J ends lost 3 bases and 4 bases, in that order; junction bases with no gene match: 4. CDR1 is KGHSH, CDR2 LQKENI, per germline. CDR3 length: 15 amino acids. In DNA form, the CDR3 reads TGTGCCAGCTCACCGGGACTAGCGGCGATAGAGACCCAGTACTTC. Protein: CASSPGLAAIETQYF. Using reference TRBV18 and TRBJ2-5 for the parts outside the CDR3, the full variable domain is NAGVMQNPRHLVRRRGQEARLRCSPMKGHSHVYWYRQLPEEGLKFMVYLQKENIIDESGMPKERFSAEFPKEGPSILRIQQVVRGDSAAYFCASSPGLAAIETQYFGPGTRLLVL.

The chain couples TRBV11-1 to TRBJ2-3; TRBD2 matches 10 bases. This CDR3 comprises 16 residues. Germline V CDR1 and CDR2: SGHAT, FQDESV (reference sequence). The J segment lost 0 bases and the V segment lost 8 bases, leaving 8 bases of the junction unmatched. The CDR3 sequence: CASAQRGGSSTDTQYF. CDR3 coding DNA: TGTGCCAGCGCCCAGCGGGGGGGGTCTAGCACAGATACGCAGTATTTT.

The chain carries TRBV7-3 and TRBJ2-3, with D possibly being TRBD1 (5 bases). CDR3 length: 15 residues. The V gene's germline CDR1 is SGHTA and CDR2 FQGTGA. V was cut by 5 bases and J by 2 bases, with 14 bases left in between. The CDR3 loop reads CASSPYLGHTDTQYF. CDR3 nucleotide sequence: TGTGCCAGCAGCCCCTATCTTGGACACACAGATACGCAGTATTTT.

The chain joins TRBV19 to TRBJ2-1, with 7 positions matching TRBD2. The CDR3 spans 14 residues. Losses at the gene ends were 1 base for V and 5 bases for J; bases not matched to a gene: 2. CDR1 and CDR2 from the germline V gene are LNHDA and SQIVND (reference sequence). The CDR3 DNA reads TGTGCCAGTAGTATAGGAGGGACTAACAATGAGCAGTTCTTC. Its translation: CASSIGGTNNEQFF.

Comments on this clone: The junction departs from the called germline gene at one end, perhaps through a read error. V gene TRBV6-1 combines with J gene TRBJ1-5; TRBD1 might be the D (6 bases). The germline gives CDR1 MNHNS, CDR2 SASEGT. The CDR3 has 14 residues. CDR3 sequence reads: CASRDRYSNQPQHF. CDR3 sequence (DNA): TGTGCCAGCCGTGACAGGTATAGCAATCAGCCCCAGCATTTT.

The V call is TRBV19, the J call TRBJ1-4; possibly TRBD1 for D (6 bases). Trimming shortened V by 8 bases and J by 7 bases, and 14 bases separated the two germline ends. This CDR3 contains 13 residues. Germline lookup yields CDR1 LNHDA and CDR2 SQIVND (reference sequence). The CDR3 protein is CASRRGGGEKLFF. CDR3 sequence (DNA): TGTGCCAGTCGCCGGGGAGGGGGTGAAAAACTGTTTTTT.